The clone carrying this T cell receptor beta chain was counted between two and nine times. Its cognate antigen is unknown. The sample is drawn from a study of glioma-infiltrating T cells. Broader study findings: Non-neoplastic patients had below-expected tissue-blood divergence, while all gliomas exceeded expectation. Tissue and blood shared very few CDR3 sequences.

After removal of 5 bases from V and 1 base from J, the junction contained 5 bases not matched to a gene. The CDR3 contains 15 residues. CDR1 and CDR2 from the germline V gene are MDHEN and SYDVKM. TCR alpha and beta CDR3 regions were amplified from RNA using iRepertoire nested multiplex PCR. TCRdb reprocessed the multiplex PCR reads via MiXCR and lists one record per CDR3 protein. The sample records approximately 130,000 distinct CDR3 sequences, about 25% being singletons. This TCR was sampled from a human donor with low-grade glioma or glioblastoma, undergoing nonglioma brain surgery, or in good health (not recorded which). Material for sequencing was glioma tissue, nonneoplastic brain tissue, or PBMCs (not recorded which). The chain combines TRBV28 with TRBJ1-5, with 7 positions matching TRBD1. The CDR3 region is CASSPGGFSNQPQHF. CDR3 coding DNA: TGTGCCAGCAGTCCAGGGGGTTTCAGCAATCAGCCCCAGCATTTT.